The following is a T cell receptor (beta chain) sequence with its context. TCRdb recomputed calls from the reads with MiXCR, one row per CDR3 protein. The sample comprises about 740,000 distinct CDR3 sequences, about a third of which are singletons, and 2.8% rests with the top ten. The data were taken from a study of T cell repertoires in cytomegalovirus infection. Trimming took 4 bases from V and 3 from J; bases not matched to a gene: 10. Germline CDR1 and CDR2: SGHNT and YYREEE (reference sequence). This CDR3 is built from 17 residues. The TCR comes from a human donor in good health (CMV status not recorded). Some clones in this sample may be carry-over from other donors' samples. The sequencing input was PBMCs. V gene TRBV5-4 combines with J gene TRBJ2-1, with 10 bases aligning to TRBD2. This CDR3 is CASSPPLAGEVYNEQFF. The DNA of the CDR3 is TGTGCCAGCAGCCCGCCTCTAGCGGGAGAAGTCTACAATGAGCAGTTCTTC.